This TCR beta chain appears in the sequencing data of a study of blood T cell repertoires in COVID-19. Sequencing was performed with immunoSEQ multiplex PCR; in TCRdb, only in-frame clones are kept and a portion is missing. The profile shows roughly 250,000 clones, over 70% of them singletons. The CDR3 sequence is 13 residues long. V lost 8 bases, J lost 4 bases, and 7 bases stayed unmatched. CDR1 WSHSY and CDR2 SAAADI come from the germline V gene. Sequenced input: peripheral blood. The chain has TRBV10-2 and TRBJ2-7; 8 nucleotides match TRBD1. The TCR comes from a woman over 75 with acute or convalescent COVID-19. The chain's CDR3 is CASGTGPWYEQYF. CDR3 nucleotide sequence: TGCGCCAGCGGGACAGGACCCTGGTACGAGCAGTACTTC.